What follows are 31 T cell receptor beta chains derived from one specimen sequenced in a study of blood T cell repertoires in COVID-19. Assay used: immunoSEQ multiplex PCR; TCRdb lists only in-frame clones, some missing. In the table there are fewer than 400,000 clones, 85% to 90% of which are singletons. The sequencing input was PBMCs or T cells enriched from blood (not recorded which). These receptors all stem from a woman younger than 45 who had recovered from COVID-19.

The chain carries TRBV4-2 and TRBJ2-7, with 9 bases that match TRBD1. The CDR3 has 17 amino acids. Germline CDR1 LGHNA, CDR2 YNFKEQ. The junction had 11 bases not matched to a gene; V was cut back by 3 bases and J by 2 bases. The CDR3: CASSQQQGALTTYEQYF. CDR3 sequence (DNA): TGTGCCAGCAGCCAGCAACAGGGGGCCCTAACAACCTACGAGCAGTACTTC.

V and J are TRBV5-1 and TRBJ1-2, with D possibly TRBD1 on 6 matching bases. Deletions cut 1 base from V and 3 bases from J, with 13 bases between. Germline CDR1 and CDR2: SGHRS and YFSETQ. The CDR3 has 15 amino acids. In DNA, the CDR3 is TGCGCCAGCAGCTTGTTGGGGGGGCGATACTATGGCTACACCTTC. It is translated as CASSLLGGRYYGYTF.

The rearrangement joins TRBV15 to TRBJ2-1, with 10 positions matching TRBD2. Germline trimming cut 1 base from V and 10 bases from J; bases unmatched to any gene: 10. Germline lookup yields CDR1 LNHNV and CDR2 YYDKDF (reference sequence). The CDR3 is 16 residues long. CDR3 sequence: CATSRGGTSVMREQFF. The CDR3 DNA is TGTGCCACCAGCAGAGGGGGGACTAGCGTTATGAGGGAGCAGTTCTTC.

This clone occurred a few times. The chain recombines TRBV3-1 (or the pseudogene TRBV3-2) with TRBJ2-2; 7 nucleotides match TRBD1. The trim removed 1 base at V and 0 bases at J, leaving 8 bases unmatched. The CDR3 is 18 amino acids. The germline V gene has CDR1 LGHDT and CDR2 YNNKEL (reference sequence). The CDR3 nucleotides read TGTGCCAGCAGCCAAGTCCGGGACAGAGCTACGAACACCGGGGAGCTGTTTTTT. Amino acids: CASSQVRDRATNTGELFF.

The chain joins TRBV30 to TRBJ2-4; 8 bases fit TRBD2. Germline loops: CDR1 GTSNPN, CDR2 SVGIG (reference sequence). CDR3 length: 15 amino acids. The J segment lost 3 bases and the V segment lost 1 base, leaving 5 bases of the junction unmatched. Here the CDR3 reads CAWSAGGPFKNIQYF. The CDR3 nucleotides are TGTGCCTGGAGTGCGGGAGGGCCCTTCAAAAACATTCAGTACTTC.

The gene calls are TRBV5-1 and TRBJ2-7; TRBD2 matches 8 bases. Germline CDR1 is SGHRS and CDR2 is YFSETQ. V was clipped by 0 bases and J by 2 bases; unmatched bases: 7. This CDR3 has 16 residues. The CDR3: CASSLVLAGVTYEQYF. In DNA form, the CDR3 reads TGCGCCAGCAGCTTGGTCCTAGCGGGTGTAACCTACGAGCAGTACTTC.

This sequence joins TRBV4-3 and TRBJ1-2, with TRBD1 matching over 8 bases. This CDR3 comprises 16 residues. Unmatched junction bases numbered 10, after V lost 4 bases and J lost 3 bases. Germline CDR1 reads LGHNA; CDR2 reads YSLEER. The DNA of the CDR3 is TGCGCCAGCAGCCCGAAACCCCCAGGGGGCGACTATGGCTACACCTTC. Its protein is CASSPKPPGGDYGYTF.

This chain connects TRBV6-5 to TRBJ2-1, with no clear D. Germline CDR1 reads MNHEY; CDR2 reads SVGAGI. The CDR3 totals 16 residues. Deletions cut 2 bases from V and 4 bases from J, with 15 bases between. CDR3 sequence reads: CASSYRRSPGYNEQFF. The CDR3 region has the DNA TGTGCCAGCAGTTACCGAAGGAGCCCCGGATACAATGAGCAGTTCTTC.

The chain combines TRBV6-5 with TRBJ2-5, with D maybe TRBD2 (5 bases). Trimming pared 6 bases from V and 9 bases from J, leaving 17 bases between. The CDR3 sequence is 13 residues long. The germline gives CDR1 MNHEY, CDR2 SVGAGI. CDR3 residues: CASRPQVEVAQYF. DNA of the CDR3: TGTGCCAGCAGACCTCAGGTGGAGGTGGCCCAGTACTTC.

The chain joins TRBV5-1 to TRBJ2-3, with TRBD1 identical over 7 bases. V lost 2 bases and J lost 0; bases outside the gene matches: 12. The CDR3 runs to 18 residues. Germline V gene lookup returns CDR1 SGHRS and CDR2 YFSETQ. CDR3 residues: CASSLGDRAPRSTDTQYF. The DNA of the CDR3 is TGCGCCAGCAGCTTAGGCGACAGGGCTCCCCGTAGCACAGATACGCAGTATTTT.

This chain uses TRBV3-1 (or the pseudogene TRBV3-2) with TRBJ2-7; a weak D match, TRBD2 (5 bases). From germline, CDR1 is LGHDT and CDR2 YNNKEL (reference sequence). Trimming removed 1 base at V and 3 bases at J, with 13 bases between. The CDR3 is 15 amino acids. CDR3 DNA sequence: TGTGCCAGCAGCCAAGCTGGCGGGCGGAACTACGAGCAGTACTTC. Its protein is CASSQAGGRNYEQYF.

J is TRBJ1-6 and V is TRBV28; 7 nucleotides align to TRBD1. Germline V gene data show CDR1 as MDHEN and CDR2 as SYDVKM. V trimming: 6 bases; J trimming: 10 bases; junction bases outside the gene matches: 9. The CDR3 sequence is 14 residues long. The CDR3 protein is CASSLDRVGSPLHF. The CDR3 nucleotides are TGTGCCAGCAGCTTAGACAGGGTAGGCTCACCCCTCCACTTT. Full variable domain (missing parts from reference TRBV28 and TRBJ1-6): DVKVTQSSRYLVKRTGEKVFLECVQDMDHENMFWYRQDPGLGLRLIYFSYDVKMKEKGDIPEGYSVSREKKERFSLILESASTNQTSMYLCASSLDRVGSPLHFGNGTRLTVT.

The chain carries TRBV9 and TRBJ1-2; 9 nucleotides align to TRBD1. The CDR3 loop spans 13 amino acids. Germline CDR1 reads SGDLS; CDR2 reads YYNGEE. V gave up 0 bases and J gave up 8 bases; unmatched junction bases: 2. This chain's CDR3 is CASSVEGTGGYTF. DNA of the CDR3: TGTGCCAGCAGCGTAGAAGGGACAGGGGGCTACACCTTC. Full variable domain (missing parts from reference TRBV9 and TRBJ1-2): DSGVTQTPKHLITATGQRVTLRCSPRSGDLSVYWYQQSLDQGLQFLIQYYNGEERAKGNILERFSAQQFPDLHSELNLSSLELGDSALYFCASSVEGTGGYTFGSGTRLTVV.

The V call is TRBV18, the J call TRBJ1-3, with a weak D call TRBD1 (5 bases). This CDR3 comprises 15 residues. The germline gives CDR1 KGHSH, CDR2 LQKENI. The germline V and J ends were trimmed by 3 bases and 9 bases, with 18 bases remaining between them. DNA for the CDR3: TGTGCCAGCTCACCGGGGCGAACCGGGTTGAGCACCATATATTTT. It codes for CASSPGRTGLSTIYF.

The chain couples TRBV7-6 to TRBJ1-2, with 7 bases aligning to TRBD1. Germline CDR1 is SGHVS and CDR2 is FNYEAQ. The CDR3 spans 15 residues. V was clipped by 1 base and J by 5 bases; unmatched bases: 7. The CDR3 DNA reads TGTGCCAGCAGCTTAGGAAGGGGGCCAGCTTATGGCTACACCTTC. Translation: CASSLGRGPAYGYTF.

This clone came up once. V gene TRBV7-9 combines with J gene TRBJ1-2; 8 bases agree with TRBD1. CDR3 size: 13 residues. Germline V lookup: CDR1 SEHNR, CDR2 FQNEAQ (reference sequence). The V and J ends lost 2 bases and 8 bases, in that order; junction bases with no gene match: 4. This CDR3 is CASSLQGAQGYTF. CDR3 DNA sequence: TGTGCCAGCAGCTTACAGGGGGCGCAGGGCTACACCTTC.

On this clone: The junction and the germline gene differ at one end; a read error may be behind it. CDR3 nucleotide sequence: TGTGCCAGCACCCAAGGGGGTGCAGGGGATTTTGGTGGAGCTTTCTTT. Protein sequence: CASTQGGAGDFGGAFF. The chain links TRBV3-1 (or the pseudogene TRBV3-2) to TRBJ1-1, with D maybe TRBD1 (6 bases). Germline CDR1 and CDR2: LGHDT and YNNKEL (reference sequence). The CDR3 loop spans 16 amino acids.

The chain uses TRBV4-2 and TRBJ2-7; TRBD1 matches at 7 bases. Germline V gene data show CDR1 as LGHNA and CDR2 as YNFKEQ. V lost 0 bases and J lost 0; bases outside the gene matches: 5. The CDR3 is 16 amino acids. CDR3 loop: CASSQELNRGSYEQYF. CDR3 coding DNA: TGTGCCAGCAGCCAAGAACTCAACAGGGGCTCCTACGAGCAGTACTTC.

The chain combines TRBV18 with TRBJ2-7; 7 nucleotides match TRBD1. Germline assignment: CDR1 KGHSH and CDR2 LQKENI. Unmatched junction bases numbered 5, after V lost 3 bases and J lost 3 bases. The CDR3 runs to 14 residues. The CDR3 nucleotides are TGTGCCAGCTCACCCCGTGACAGGGTCTACGAGCAGTACTTC. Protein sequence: CASSPRDRVYEQYF.

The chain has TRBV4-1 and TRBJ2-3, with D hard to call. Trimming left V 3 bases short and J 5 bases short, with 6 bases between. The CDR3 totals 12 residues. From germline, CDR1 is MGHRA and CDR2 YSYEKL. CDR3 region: CASSHGRDTQYF. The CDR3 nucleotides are TGCGCCAGCAGCCATGGCCGAGATACGCAGTATTTT.

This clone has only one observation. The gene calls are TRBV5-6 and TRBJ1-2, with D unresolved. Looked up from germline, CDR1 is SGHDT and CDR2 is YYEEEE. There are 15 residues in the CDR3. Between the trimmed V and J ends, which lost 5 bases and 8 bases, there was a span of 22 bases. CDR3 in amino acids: CASSSGPRVARGYTF. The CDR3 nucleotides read TGTGCCAGCAGTTCTGGCCCTCGGGTGGCTCGGGGCTACACCTTC.

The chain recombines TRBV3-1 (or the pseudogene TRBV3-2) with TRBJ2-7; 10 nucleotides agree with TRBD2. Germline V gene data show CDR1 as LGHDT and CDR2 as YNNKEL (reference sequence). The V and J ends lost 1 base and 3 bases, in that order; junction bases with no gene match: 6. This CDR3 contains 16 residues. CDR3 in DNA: TGTGCCAGCAGCCAAGGGGTAGCGGGAGGTGGCTACGAGCAGTACTTC. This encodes CASSQGVAGGGYEQYF.

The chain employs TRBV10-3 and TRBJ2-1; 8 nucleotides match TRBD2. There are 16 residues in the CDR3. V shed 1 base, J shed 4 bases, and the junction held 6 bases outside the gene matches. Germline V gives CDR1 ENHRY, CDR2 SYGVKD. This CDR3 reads CAISEYERGSYNEQFF. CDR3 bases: TGTGCCATCAGTGAGTACGAGCGGGGGAGTTACAATGAGCAGTTCTTC.

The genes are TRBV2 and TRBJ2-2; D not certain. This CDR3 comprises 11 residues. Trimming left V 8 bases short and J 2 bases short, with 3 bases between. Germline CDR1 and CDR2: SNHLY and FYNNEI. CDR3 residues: CASSNTGELFF. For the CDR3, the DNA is TGTGCCAGCTCTAACACCGGGGAGCTGTTTTTT.

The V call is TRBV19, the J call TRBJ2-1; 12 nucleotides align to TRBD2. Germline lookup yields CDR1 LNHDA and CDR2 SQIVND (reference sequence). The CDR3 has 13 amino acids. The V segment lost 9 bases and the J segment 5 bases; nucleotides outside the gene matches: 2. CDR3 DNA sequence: TGTGCCAGGACTAGCGGGAGCGACAATGAGCAGTTCTTC. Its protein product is CARTSGSDNEQFF.

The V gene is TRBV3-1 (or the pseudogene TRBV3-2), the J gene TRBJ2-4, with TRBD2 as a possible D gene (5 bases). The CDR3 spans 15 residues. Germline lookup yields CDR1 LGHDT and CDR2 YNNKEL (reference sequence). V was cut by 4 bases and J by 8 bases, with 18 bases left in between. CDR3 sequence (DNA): TGTGCCAGCAGCCGCCAACGGGCTTTCGGGGACATTCAGTACTTC. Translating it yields CASSRQRAFGDIQYF.

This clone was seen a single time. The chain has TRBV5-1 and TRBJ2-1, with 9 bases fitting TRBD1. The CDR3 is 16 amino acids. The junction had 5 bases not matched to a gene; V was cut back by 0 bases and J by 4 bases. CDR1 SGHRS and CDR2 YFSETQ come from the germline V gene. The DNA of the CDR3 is TGCGCCAGCAGCTTGGGCGACAGGGGGTCTTACAATGAGCAGTTCTTC. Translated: CASSLGDRGSYNEQFF.

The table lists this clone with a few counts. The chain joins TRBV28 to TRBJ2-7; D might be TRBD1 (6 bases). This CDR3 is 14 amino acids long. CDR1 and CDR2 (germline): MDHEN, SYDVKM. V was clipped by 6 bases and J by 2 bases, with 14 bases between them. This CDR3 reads CASRLQGQPYEQYF. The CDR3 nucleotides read TGTGCCAGCAGATTACAGGGACAACCCTACGAGCAGTACTTC. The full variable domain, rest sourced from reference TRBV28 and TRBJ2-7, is DVKVTQSSRYLVKRTGEKVFLECVQDMDHENMFWYRQDPGLGLRLIYFSYDVKMKEKGDIPEGYSVSREKKERFSLILESASTNQTSMYLCASRLQGQPYEQYFGPGTRLTVT.

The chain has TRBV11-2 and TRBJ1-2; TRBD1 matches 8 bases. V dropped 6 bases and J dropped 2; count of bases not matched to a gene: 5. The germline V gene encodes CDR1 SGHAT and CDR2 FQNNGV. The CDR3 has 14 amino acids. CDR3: CASSGTGGNYGYTF. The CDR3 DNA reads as TGTGCCAGCAGTGGGACAGGAGGGAACTATGGCTACACCTTC.

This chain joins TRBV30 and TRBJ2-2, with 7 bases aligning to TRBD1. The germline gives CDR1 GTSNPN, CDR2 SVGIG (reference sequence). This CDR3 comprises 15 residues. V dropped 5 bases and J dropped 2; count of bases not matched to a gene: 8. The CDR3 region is CAWGTGQHNTGELFF. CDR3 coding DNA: TGTGCCTGGGGGACGGGACAGCATAACACCGGGGAGCTGTTTTTT.

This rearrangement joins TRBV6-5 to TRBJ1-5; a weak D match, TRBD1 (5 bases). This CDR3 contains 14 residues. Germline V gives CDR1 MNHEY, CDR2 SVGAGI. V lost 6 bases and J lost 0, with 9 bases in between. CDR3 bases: TGTGCCAGCAGCCGGACAATTAGCAATCAGCCCCAGCATTTT. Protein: CASSRTISNQPQHF.